The 25 T cell receptor beta chains in this list originate from one sample, sequenced in a study of blood T cell repertoires in COVID-19. Some clones are missing from TCRdb's copy, which holds only in-frame ones; the method was immunoSEQ multiplex PCR. The repertoire has about 160,000 clones, around 74% of them found once; the top ten carry around 2.8%. Sequenced material: peripheral blood. The source of these receptors is a man between 65 and 85 years old with acute or convalescent COVID-19.

The sample holds a few counts of this clone. The chain employs TRBV29-1 and TRBJ2-5; 12 bases map to TRBD2. The CDR3 length is 13 residues. Germline loops: CDR1 SQVTM, CDR2 ANQGSEA. V lost 7 bases to trimming and J lost 5 bases; unmatched junction nucleotides: 5. CDR3: CSALAGGYETQYF. CDR3 sequence (DNA): TGCAGCGCCCTAGCGGGGGGGTACGAGACCCAGTACTTC.

The chain employs TRBV19 and TRBJ2-5, with 7 bases lining up with TRBD1. The CDR3 length is 16 residues. Germline V gene sequence: CDR1 LNHDA, CDR2 SQIVND (reference sequence). V was pared by 5 bases and J by 4 bases, with 13 bases of the junction left unmatched. The CDR3, as DNA: TGTGCCAGTAGTCCCGCCACAGGGGTCGTGTCAGAGACCCAGTACTTC. Amino acid sequence: CASSPATGVVSETQYF.

This chain connects TRBV18 to TRBJ2-7, with 8 bases matching TRBD1. The CDR3 loop spans 15 amino acids. Germline-derived CDR1 and CDR2 are KGHSH and LQKENI. V lost 0 bases, J lost 3 bases, and 4 bases stayed unmatched. The CDR3 here is CASSPPGQGDYEQYF. The CDR3 DNA follows: TGTGCCAGCTCACCACCCGGACAGGGAGACTACGAGCAGTACTTC. The full variable domain, its missing parts supplied by reference TRBV18 and TRBJ2-7, is NAGVMQNPRHLVRRRGQEARLRCSPMKGHSHVYWYRQLPEEGLKFMVYLQKENIIDESGMPKERFSAEFPKEGPSILRIQQVVRGDSAAYFCASSPPGQGDYEQYFGPGTRLTVT.

DNA of the CDR3: TGTGCCAGCAGTTACAGGGAGTTTAGTAGACCCCTCCACTTT. Encoded protein: CASSYREFSRPLHF. The gene calls are TRBV6-5 and TRBJ1-6; no clear D gene. Germline lookup yields CDR1 MNHEY and CDR2 SVGAGI. This CDR3 comprises 14 residues. V lost 2 bases, J lost 12 bases, and 14 bases lay in between.

The chain joins TRBV28 to TRBJ2-5; 11 nucleotides match TRBD1. Germline-derived CDR1 and CDR2 are MDHEN and SYDVKM. The CDR3 sequence is 15 residues long. The V and J ends lost 6 bases and 5 bases, in that order; junction bases with no gene match: 8. CDR3 bases: TGTGCCAGCAGACACCCGGGACAGGGGGGGGAGACCCAGTACTTC. Protein product: CASRHPGQGGETQYF.

The genes are TRBV28 and TRBJ1-2; a possible D gene is TRBD1 (5 bases). V was shortened by 9 bases and J by 7 bases, with 15 bases between the two germline ends. This CDR3 has 12 residues. Germline CDR1 and CDR2: MDHEN and SYDVKM. CDR3 protein: CASLTGRGGYTF. The CDR3 DNA sequence: TGTGCCAGTCTTACAGGAAGAGGTGGCTACACCTTC.

The chain links TRBV7-9 to TRBJ1-2; 9 positions match TRBD1. The germline CDR1 and CDR2 sequences are SEHNR and FQNEAQ (reference sequence). This CDR3 has 14 amino acids. The V gene end was trimmed by 5 bases and the J gene end by 6 bases; junction bases not matched to a gene: 7. The CDR3 is CASSTRQGVNGYTF. The CDR3 nucleotides read TGTGCCAGCAGCACCCGACAGGGGGTGAATGGCTACACCTTC.

CDR3 nucleotide sequence: TGTGCCAGCAGCCAAAACGTAGGGGGCAGGAGCTCCTATAATTCACCCCTCCACTTT. It yields the protein CASSQNVGGRSSYNSPLHF. The chain combines TRBV3-1 (or the pseudogene TRBV3-2) with TRBJ1-6, with TRBD1 matching over 7 bases. The ends lost 2 bases at V and 0 bases at J; junction bases unmatched: 10. The germline V gene encodes CDR1 LGHDT and CDR2 YNNKEL (reference sequence). There are 19 residues in the CDR3.

This clone has a single count. The gene calls are TRBV10-3 and TRBJ1-1; TRBD1 agrees at 7 bases. CDR1 is ENHRY, CDR2 SYGVKD, per germline. Trimming cost V 9 bases and J 1 base; bases outside gene matches: 5. The CDR3 length is 13 residues. The CDR3 protein is CAIRGQSNTEAFF. The DNA of the CDR3 is TGTGCCATTAGGGGACAGTCGAACACTGAAGCTTTCTTT.

This sequence joins TRBV25-1 and TRBJ2-7, with 11 nucleotides matching TRBD2. CDR1 and CDR2 (germline): MGHDK, SYGVNS. The length of the CDR3 is 17 residues. J was trimmed by 3 bases and V by 8 bases; bases with no gene match: 15. CDR3 nucleotides: TGTGCCAGCCGCGCACCCCTAACTAGCGGGAGAGTCTACGAGCAGTACTTC. This encodes CASRAPLTSGRVYEQYF.

The chain is built from TRBV25-1 and TRBJ2-5; weak D call: TRBD1 (5 bases). Per the germline V gene, CDR1 is MGHDK and CDR2 is SYGVNS. CDR3 size: 12 residues. V was clipped by 6 bases and J by 7 bases, with 12 bases between them. DNA of the CDR3: TGTGCCAGCAGAAAGGATACAGGGACCCAGTACTTC. Its translation: CASRKDTGTQYF.

The V gene is TRBV27, the J gene TRBJ1-2; D gene unclear. V was pared by 5 bases and J by 5 bases, with 12 bases between. The CDR3 contains 13 residues. CDR1 is MNHEY and CDR2 is SMNVEV in the germline V gene (reference sequence). The CDR3 sequence: CASSLAGAYGYTF. CDR3 sequence (DNA): TGTGCCAGCAGTCTTGCGGGCGCTTATGGCTACACCTTC.

This sequence joins TRBV6-5 and TRBJ1-2; 7 nucleotides align to TRBD1. This CDR3 has 14 amino acids. Germline trimming cut 6 bases from V and 4 bases from J; bases unmatched to any gene: 8. Germline CDR1 MNHEY, CDR2 SVGAGI. The CDR3 sequence: CASRGRQGSYGYTF. The CDR3 DNA reads as TGTGCCAGCAGGGGGAGACAGGGCTCCTATGGCTACACCTTC.

The DNA for the CDR3 is TGCGCCAGCAGCTTGTACGCAGGGCGCAATTCACCCCTCCACTTT. This encodes CASSLYAGRNSPLHF. The genes are TRBV5-1 and TRBJ1-6, with TRBD1 as a possible D gene (5 bases). The germline V gene encodes CDR1 SGHRS and CDR2 YFSETQ. Deletions cut 1 base from V and 7 bases from J, with 12 bases between. The CDR3 totals 15 residues.

In its sample, this clone was seen a few times. The chain carries TRBV19 and TRBJ1-2; perhaps TRBD1 as D (6 bases). Per germline, CDR1 LNHDA and CDR2 SQIVND (reference sequence). Trimming cost V 9 bases and J 4 bases, with 18 bases left between them. The CDR3 loop spans 14 amino acids. This CDR3 is CASLTPGALYGYTF. In DNA form, the CDR3 reads TGTGCCAGCCTCACCCCAGGGGCCCTCTATGGCTACACCTTC.

CDR3 in DNA: TGTGCCAGCAGTTTTTCAGGGGCGGGTGAAGCTTTCTTT. This gives the protein CASSFSGAGEAFF. V and J are TRBV12-3 or TRBV12-4 and TRBJ1-1; D is possibly TRBD1 (6 bases). V was clipped by 3 bases and J by 7 bases, with 12 bases between them. The CDR3 extends over 13 amino acids.

The chain has TRBV2 and TRBJ1-2; TRBD1 matches 8 bases. Looked up from germline, CDR1 is SNHLY and CDR2 is FYNNEI. This CDR3 is built from 14 residues. V gave up 2 bases and J gave up 8 bases; unmatched junction bases: 7. The CDR3 spells CASSENPQGGGYTF. The DNA for the CDR3 is TGTGCCAGCAGTGAAAATCCACAGGGGGGAGGCTACACCTTC.

A single count supports this clone. This sequence joins TRBV6-5 and TRBJ2-7; TRBD1 agrees at 9 bases. Trimming cost V 5 bases and J 2 bases; bases outside gene matches: 4. CDR1 and CDR2 from the germline V gene are MNHEY and SVGAGI. The CDR3 consists of 14 residues. CDR3 nucleotides: TGTGCCAGCAGTCCCGGGACAGGGCCCTACGAGCAGTACTTC. Protein product: CASSPGTGPYEQYF.

The chain is built from TRBV6-1 and TRBJ2-1; 10 bases match TRBD2. V lost 8 bases, J lost 3 bases, and 7 bases stayed unmatched. CDR1 is MNHNS, CDR2 SASEGT, per germline. The CDR3 is 15 residues long. In nucleotides, the CDR3 is TGTGCCAGCGGGGATAGCGGGAGGAACTACAATGAGCAGTTCTTC. Its protein is CASGDSGRNYNEQFF.

The chain combines TRBV7-6 with TRBJ2-7, with TRBD2 as a possible D gene (5 bases). There are 13 residues in the CDR3. Trimming removed 5 bases from V and 4 bases from J, with 12 bases in between. CDR1 and CDR2 (germline): SGHVS, FNYEAQ. The CDR3 DNA reads TGTGCCAGCAGCCCCTTACTAGTATACGAGCAGTACTTC. The encoded protein is CASSPLLVYEQYF.

A single count supports this clone. The chain couples TRBV6-5 to TRBJ1-5; D is unresolved. This CDR3 contains 15 residues. The germline V gene has CDR1 MNHEY and CDR2 SVGAGI. Trimming cost V 0 bases and J 7 bases, with 13 bases left between them. DNA of the CDR3: TGTGCCAGCAGTTACTCCGGGTCTGCGGGGCAGCCCCAGCATTTT. This encodes CASSYSGSAGQPQHF.

This sequence joins TRBV7-9 and TRBJ2-6, with 8 bases lining up with TRBD1. The CDR3 spans 19 residues. The V gene end was trimmed by 3 bases and the J gene end by 0 bases; junction bases not matched to a gene: 10. Germline lookup yields CDR1 SEHNR and CDR2 FQNEAQ (reference sequence). The CDR3: CASSFPSGQAISGANVLTF. CDR3 bases: TGTGCCAGCAGCTTCCCCTCGGGACAGGCCATCTCTGGGGCCAACGTCCTGACTTTC. The full variable domain, completed using reference TRBV7-9 and TRBJ2-6, is DTGVSQNPRHKITKRGQNVTFRCDPISEHNRLYWYRQTLGQGPEFLTYFQNEAQLEKSRLLSDRFSAERPKGSFSTLEIQRTEQGDSAMYLCASSFPSGQAISGANVLTFGAGSRLTVL.

This clone was detected only a few times. The V and J genes are TRBV6-1 and TRBJ2-4; D ambiguous. Germline V gene sequence: CDR1 MNHNS, CDR2 SASEGT. This CDR3 is built from 16 residues. The V end was cut by 2 bases, the J end by 2 bases, with 13 bases between. The DNA of the CDR3 is TGTGCCAGCAGTGAATCTGAAGAGTCCACCAAAAACATTCAGTACTTC. As protein: CASSESEESTKNIQYF.

The CDR3 nucleotides are TGTGCCAGCCGGGACATGCTTGGAAACACCATATATTTT. Its protein product is CASRDMLGNTIYF. The V call is TRBV2, the J call TRBJ1-3; D possibly corresponds to TRBD1 (6 bases). Germline CDR1 SNHLY, CDR2 FYNNEI. V was trimmed by 8 bases and J by 3 bases, leaving 11 bases between them. The CDR3 contains 13 residues.

Written as DNA, the CDR3 is TGTGCCAGCTCACCACTAGCGCCAGGGGGCTTTACCTACGAGCAGTACTTC. Translating gives CASSPLAPGGFTYEQYF. The chain has TRBV18 and TRBJ2-7; 8 positions agree with TRBD1. This CDR3 contains 17 residues. Germline loops: CDR1 KGHSH, CDR2 LQKENI. V shed 1 base, J shed 2 bases, and the junction held 10 bases outside the gene matches. The whole variable domain, remainder taken from reference TRBV18 and TRBJ2-7, is NAGVMQNPRHLVRRRGQEARLRCSPMKGHSHVYWYRQLPEEGLKFMVYLQKENIIDESGMPKERFSAEFPKEGPSILRIQQVVRGDSAAYFCASSPLAPGGFTYEQYFGPGTRLTVT.